This T cell receptor (beta chain) was captured in a study of early stage breast cancer tumors. Whole-study findings and limits: Unsorted bulk genomic DNA sequencing lacked pairing and functional marker data.

Comment on this clone: Its antigen is unknown.

The assay was immunoSEQ multiplex PCR, and TCRdb's table has in-frame clones only and misses some. The sample shows some 6,000 clones, about 73% of them seen only once. The CDR3 length is 13 residues. Germline values: CDR1 SGHRS, CDR2 YFSETQ. Trimming took 4 bases from V and 5 from J; bases not matched to a gene: 4. Sequencing was performed on normal breast tissue next to the tumor. J is TRBJ1-1 and V is TRBV5-1; 8 bases agree with TRBD1. The receptor was derived from a person aged 65-85 years with breast cancer. CDR3 nucleotide sequence: TGCGCCAGCAGCCGACAGGGGAGGACTGAAGCTTTCTTT. This codes for CASSRQGRTEAFF.